What follows are 7 T cell receptor beta chains derived from one specimen sequenced in a study of cytomegalovirus exposure and HLA in healthy donors. PCR involved 60 Vbeta and 13 Jbeta primers. TCRdb's copy holds only in-frame clones and misses some; the assay was immunoSEQ multiplex PCR. The table shows some 190,000 clones, with around three quarters occurring only once. The sequenced material came from PBMCs. These receptors were taken from a woman in her twenties or thirties in good health and CMV-seronegative.

The chain uses TRBV30 and TRBJ1-2, with D unresolved. CDR3 length equals 11 residues. Germline V CDR1 and CDR2: GTSNPN, SVGIG (reference sequence). Trimming took off 4 bases at V and 4 bases at J, with 7 bases between the two ends. DNA for the CDR3: TGTGCCTGGACCAGAACCTATGGCTACACCTTC. Protein: CAWTRTYGYTF.

This clone was found a few times. The CDR3 here is CASSYTGREEKLFF. CDR3 coding DNA: TGTGCCAGCAGCTATACGGGGAGGGAGGAAAAACTGTTTTTT. The V and J genes are TRBV5-6 and TRBJ1-4; D not certain. Germline-derived CDR1 and CDR2 are SGHDT and YYEEEE. Trimming removed 3 bases at V and 8 bases at J, with 14 bases between. This CDR3 spans 14 amino acids.

This clone is a singleton in its sample. V and J are TRBV11-2 and TRBJ2-5, with TRBD1 matching over 7 bases. Germline loops: CDR1 SGHAT, CDR2 FQNNGV. The ends lost 5 bases at V and 2 bases at J; junction bases unmatched: 8. This CDR3 spans 15 amino acids. The CDR3 sequence: CASSPGQAAQETQYF. For the CDR3, the DNA is TGTGCCAGCAGCCCCGGACAGGCCGCTCAAGAGACCCAGTACTTC.

The rearrangement links TRBV2 to TRBJ2-2, with 8 bases fitting TRBD1. V dropped 3 bases and J dropped 6; count of bases not matched to a gene: 3. The CDR3 is 14 residues long. Looked up from germline, CDR1 is SNHLY and CDR2 is FYNNEI. The CDR3 DNA follows: TGTGCCAGCAGTGACCCAGGGGGCCCCGGGGAGCTGTTTTTT. It is translated as CASSDPGGPGELFF.

This clone appeared a few times. This chain connects TRBV7-2 to TRBJ2-3, with D possibly being TRBD2 (6 bases). CDR1 is SGHTA and CDR2 is FQGNSA in the germline V gene. The CDR3 is made up of 14 amino acids. Between the trimmed V and J ends, which lost 5 bases and 6 bases, there was a span of 15 bases. The CDR3 is CASSRGPGGDTQYF. DNA for the CDR3: TGTGCCAGCAGCCGGGGACCCGGGGGTGATACGCAGTATTTT.

This clone was recorded only once. The sample contains more than one DNA sequence encoding this CDR3. V and J are TRBV9 and TRBJ1-1, with TRBD1 matching 8 bases. The V segment lost 0 bases and the J segment 1 base; nucleotides outside the gene matches: 2. Germline values: CDR1 SGDLS, CDR2 YYNGEE. The CDR3 extends over 15 amino acids. The CDR3 sequence is CASSVVGTGNTEAFF. In DNA, the CDR3 is TGTGCCAGCAGCGTAGTAGGGACAGGGAACACTGAAGCTTTCTTT.

This clone was observed once. J is TRBJ1-1 and V is TRBV29-1; no clear D. The V gene lost 5 bases and the J gene lost 10 bases, with 20 bases spanning the gap. This CDR3 comprises 13 residues. The germline V gene encodes CDR1 SQVTM and CDR2 ANQGSEA. CDR3 coding DNA: TGCAGCGTTTTTGTGCTTAGTACAGCGGGAGCTTTCTTT. Amino acid sequence: CSVFVLSTAGAFF.